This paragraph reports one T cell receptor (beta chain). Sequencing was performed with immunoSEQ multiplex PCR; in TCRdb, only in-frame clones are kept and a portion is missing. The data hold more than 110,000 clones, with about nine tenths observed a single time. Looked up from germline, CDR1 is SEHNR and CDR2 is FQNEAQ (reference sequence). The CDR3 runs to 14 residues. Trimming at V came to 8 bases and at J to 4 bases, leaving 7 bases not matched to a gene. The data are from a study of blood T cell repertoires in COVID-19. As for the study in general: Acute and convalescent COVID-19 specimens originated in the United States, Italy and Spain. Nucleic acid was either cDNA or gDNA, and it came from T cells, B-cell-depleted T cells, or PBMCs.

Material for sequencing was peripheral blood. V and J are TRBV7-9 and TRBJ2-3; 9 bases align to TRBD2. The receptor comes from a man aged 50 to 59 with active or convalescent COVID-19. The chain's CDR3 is CASRVAGVADTQYF. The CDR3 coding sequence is TGTGCCAGCCGCGTAGCGGGAGTGGCAGATACGCAGTATTTT.